This T cell receptor beta chain was retrieved from a study of blood T cells in healthy people across ages. Study background: Every two T cells gave about one barcoded beta molecule via template switching. Study-level findings and limits: Estimates of total diversity, which came from one million sequenced T cells, were considered to be underestimates.

In regard to this clonotype: The antigen remains unidentified.

Alongside a J-beta primer mix, a sample-barcoded 5' primer served in a second PCR lasting about 7 to 12 cycles. TCRdb itself ran the 5' RACE reads through MiXCR, one entry per CDR3 protein. The table records almost 800,000 distinct CDR3 sequences, 55% to 70% of them present only once. Per the germline V gene, CDR1 is SGHTA and CDR2 is FQGNSA. CDR3 size: 14 residues. V was cut by 1 base and J by 4 bases, with 8 bases left in between. The source is a man between 25 and 39 years old in good health. The rearrangement uses TRBV7-2 and TRBJ1-5; D call uncertain. Sequenced input: blood. The CDR3 sequence is CASSLGPLNQPQHF. The DNA of the CDR3 is TGTGCCAGCAGCTTAGGTCCCCTTAATCAGCCCCAGCATTTT.